Sequencing of this T cell receptor (beta chain) was carried out in a study of blood T cell repertoires in COVID-19. Study summary: Donors in the United States, Italy and Spain gave samples during acute or convalescent COVID-19.

As for this clone: Compared with germline, one end of the junction differs, possibly owing to a read error.

The CDR3 is 16 residues long. In germline, CDR1 is MNHNY, CDR2 SVGAGI (reference sequence). The assay was immunoSEQ multiplex PCR, and TCRdb's table has in-frame clones only and misses some. The sample has 57,000 or so clones, 75% to 90% seen once. Sequencing input: peripheral blood. This sequence was found in a human donor in a cohort sampled during active COVID-19. The chain couples TRBV6-6 to TRBJ2-7; 9 bases are shared with TRBD1. The CDR3 nucleotides read TGCTGGAACCCGGACAGGGGTCGGCAGTTCGTCCACGAGCAGTACTTC. Its translation: CWNPDRGRQFVHEQYF.